The sequence of this T cell receptor (beta chain) was determined in a study of CD8+ T cells in alopecia areata. Notes on the study in general: Normal scalp had lower clonality than lesional scalp, with alopecia totalis/universalis lesions showing this most strongly.

Indicated treatment: oral pan-JAK inhibitor, 5-10 mg twice daily. In each case, RNA was isolated and then reverse transcribed into cDNA as the sequencing template. Sequenced by immunoSEQ multiplex PCR; TCRdb stores in-frame clones only, minus some. Of fewer than 250,000 clones in the sample, less than 45% were seen once. With respect to this clone: No antigen is known for it.

From germline, CDR1 is SGHRS and CDR2 YFSETQ. V lost 0 bases and J lost 0; bases outside the gene matches: 2. The length of the CDR3 is 15 residues. The specimen was CD4+ T cells sorted from blood, collected at approximately week 30, from a patient treated with tofacitinib. V is TRBV5-1 and J is TRBJ1-1, with 7 bases fitting TRBD1. The receptor comes from a human donor with alopecia areata. CDR3 sequence (DNA): TGCGCCAGCAGCTTGGGGGGACAGATGAACACTGAAGCTTTCTTT. Its translation is CASSLGGQMNTEAFF.